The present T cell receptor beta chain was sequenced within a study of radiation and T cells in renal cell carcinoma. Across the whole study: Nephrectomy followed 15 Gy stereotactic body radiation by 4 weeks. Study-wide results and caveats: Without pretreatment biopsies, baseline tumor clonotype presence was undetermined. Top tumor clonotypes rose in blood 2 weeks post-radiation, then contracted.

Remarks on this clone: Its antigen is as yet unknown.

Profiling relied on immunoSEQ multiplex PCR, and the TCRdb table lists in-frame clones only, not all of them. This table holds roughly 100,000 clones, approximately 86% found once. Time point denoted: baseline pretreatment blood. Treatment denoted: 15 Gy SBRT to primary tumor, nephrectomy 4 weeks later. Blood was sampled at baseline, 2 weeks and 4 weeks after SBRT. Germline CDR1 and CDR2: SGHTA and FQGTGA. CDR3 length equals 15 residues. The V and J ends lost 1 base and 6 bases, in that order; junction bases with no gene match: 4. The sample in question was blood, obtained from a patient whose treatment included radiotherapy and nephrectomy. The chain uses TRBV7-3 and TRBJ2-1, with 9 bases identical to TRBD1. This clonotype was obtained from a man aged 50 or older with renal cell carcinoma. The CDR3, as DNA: TGTGCCAGCAGCTTAAATCTGGGACAGGGCAATGAGCAGTTCTTC. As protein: CASSLNLGQGNEQFF.